This T cell receptor beta chain was found in a study of blood T cell repertoires in COVID-19. About the research overall: Samples of COVID-19 (acute and convalescent) were obtained from the United States, Italy and Spain. T cells, B-cell-depleted T cells, or PBMCs supplied cDNA or gDNA.

In Cohort 3, a recovered donor had either two negative PCRs, clearance, or symptom resolution. V gave up 5 bases and J gave up 3 bases, with 20 bases separating them. Germline V lookup: CDR1 SGHTS, CDR2 YDEGEE. CDR3 length: 16 amino acids. Repertoires were generated with immunoSEQ multiplex PCR, while TCRdb's copy carries only in-frame clones and drops some. The sample records approximately 270,000 clones, 70% to 90% being singletons. The sequenced sample consisted of PBMCs or T cells enriched from blood (not recorded which). The receptor's source is a woman in her thirties who had recovered from COVID-19. The chain uses TRBV5-8 and TRBJ1-1, with D possibly being TRBD1 (6 bases). CDR3 nucleotide sequence: TGTGCCAGCAGACCCAGGGGTGGCGCAGATCACACTGAAGCTTTCTTT. Translating gives CASRPRGGADHTEAFF.